The sequence of this T cell receptor beta chain was determined in a study of Ad26.COV2.S vaccination and SARS-CoV-2 variants. The overall study: In the study, Ad26.COV2.S was injected intramuscularly once, or twice 56 days apart.

Libraries were prepared by immunoSEQ multiplex PCR; TCRdb keeps only in-frame clonotypes and omits some of them. This sample has approximately 420,000 clones, with about nine tenths found just once. Stated treatment: 15 to 20 received Ad26.COV2.S at low or high dose, single or two shots; 5 received placebo; per-sample allocation not given. Each sample was drawn 63 days after the first injection (of vaccine or placebo). Whoever gave the sample was an adult aged 18-55 years in Boston. The CDR3 runs to 11 residues. V was cut by 6 bases and J by 6 bases, with 8 bases left in between. Looked up from germline, CDR1 is ENHRY and CDR2 is SYGVKD.

The sequence came from a person between 18 and 60 years old who received the Ad26.COV2.S COVID-19 vaccine or a placebo. This chain connects TRBV10-3 to TRBJ1-2; no definite D call. The sequences come from peripheral blood, collected in a trial of Ad26.COV2.S vaccine versus placebo. The CDR3 DNA reads TGTGCCATCAGGGGTCTAAATGGCTACACCTTC. This encodes CAIRGLNGYTF.